This TCR beta chain originates from a study of CD8+ T cells in alopecia areata. In the study overall: Grafts of skin from C3H/HeJ donors aged roughly 6-13 months with spontaneous alopecia went to female C3H/HeJ mice aged roughly 7-11 weeks.

Per germline, CDR1 NSQYPW and CDR2 LRSPGD (reference sequence). V was cut by 0 bases and J by 3 bases, with 6 bases left in between. The CDR3 contains 13 residues. Sequencing used cDNA as its template, made by extracting RNA and reverse transcribing it. The data were produced by immunoSEQ multiplex PCR, yet TCRdb's version contains in-frame clones alone and is incomplete. The sample includes about 270,000 clones, none of them occurring once. This clone has more than one count but fewer than ten. Its antigen is unidentified. The gene names given are mouse names. The CDR3 goes on 4 residues after the read ends, and that part is filled in from the germline J gene. Other DNA sequences in the sample encode the same CDR3. On the basis of CD4, CD8alpha, NKG2D, NKG2ACE and other markers, pooled cutaneous lymph node cells were sorted. Points from the study as a whole: Clonality exceeded that of normal scalp in lesional scalp, most notably in alopecia totalis/universalis. Sequences from scalp samples also cover resident alphabeta T cells of normal skin.

Material: CD4+ T cells sorted from a lymph node. The TCR was taken from a C3H/HeJ mouse with alopecia areata. Strain MHC haplotype: H2-k. The chain recombines TRBV1 with TRBJ2-7, with D possibly TRBD2 on 5 matching bases. The sequenced CDR3 bases are TGCACCTGCAGTGCAGACTGGGACTAT. This sequence encodes CTCSADWDY. The whole CDR3 sequence is CTCSADWDYEQYF.